The 4 T cell receptor beta chains below come from one sample, sequenced in a study of T-cell memory formation after mild COVID-19. Using its own MiXCR run on the 5' RACE reads, TCRdb lists one record per CDR3 protein. This sample has 450,000 to 650,000 distinct CDR3 sequences; about a fifth occur once, and the top ten carry around 7.7%. The specimen sequenced was PBMCs or a T cell subset sorted from them (not recorded which). The receptors stem from an adult woman who had mild COVID-19 (a few samples of this study predate the infection). Cell type and time point are not known.

The chain has TRBV20-1 and TRBJ1-1; 7 bases are shared with TRBD1. This CDR3 is 16 amino acids long. CDR1 is DFQATT, CDR2 SNEGSKA, per germline (reference sequence). The V and J ends lost 5 bases and 4 bases, in that order; junction bases with no gene match: 16. The DNA for the CDR3 is TGCAGTGCTTCAGGGGGGCACTACATAGGGACCACTGAAGCTTTCTTT. This gives the protein CSASGGHYIGTTEAFF.

This clonotype showed up just a few times. This chain uses TRBV12-3 or TRBV12-4 with TRBJ1-2; D might be TRBD1 (5 bases). The V and J ends lost 6 bases and 9 bases respectively, with 14 bases between them. The CDR3 loop spans 12 amino acids. CDR3 in amino acids: CASSLQPGRYTF. The CDR3 DNA follows: TGTGCCAGCAGCCTTCAACCGGGACGCTACACCTTC.

V usage is TRBV18 and J usage is TRBJ2-7, with D perhaps TRBD2 (5 bases). Germline V gene data show CDR1 as KGHSH and CDR2 as LQKENI. The CDR3 spans 13 residues. V lost 2 bases, J lost 3 bases, and 8 bases lay in between. CDR3 nucleotide sequence: TGTGCCAGCTCACCAGAGACTATCTACGAGCAGTACTTC. It encodes CASSPETIYEQYF.

The chain has TRBV30 and TRBJ2-2; D remains unclear. The V end was cut by 3 bases, the J end by 2 bases, with 10 bases between. Germline-derived CDR1 and CDR2 are GTSNPN and SVGIG (reference sequence). The CDR3 covers 14 residues. CDR3 sequence: CAWSLAANTGELFF. The CDR3 bases are TGTGCCTGGAGCCTCGCCGCCAACACCGGGGAGCTGTTTTTT.